This T cell receptor beta chain was identified during a study of blood T cell repertoires in COVID-19. Study in general: From T cells, B-cell-depleted T cells, or PBMCs came the material, which was cDNA or gDNA.

The ends lost 4 bases at V and 8 bases at J; junction bases unmatched: 9. Per germline, CDR1 SGHKS and CDR2 YYEKEE (reference sequence). The CDR3 sequence is 15 residues long. The data were produced by immunoSEQ multiplex PCR, yet TCRdb's version contains in-frame clones alone and is incomplete. This table holds some 150,000 clones, approximately 86% found once. The chain joins TRBV5-5 to TRBJ2-1; 10 bases align to TRBD1. Sequencing was done on a sample of peripheral blood. This TCR was sampled from a woman aged 55-75 years who had recovered from COVID-19. CDR3 nucleotides: TGTGCCAGCAGCCCAGGGACAGGGGAGATCTATGAGCAGTTCTTC. This encodes CASSPGTGEIYEQFF.